A single sample is the source of the 26 T cell receptor beta chains below, sequenced in a study of CD8 T cells in ankylosing spondylitis. TCRdb passed the 5' RACE reads through MiXCR, listing each CDR3 protein once. Found here are fewer than 180,000 distinct CDR3 sequences, roughly 44% of them singletons; the top ten hold roughly 15%. Sequencing input: synovial fluid, either unsorted or a sorted T cell fraction (not recorded which). Source of these receptors: a male donor with ankylosing spondylitis.

A few counts support this clonotype. One end of the junction is discordant with germline, which a read error may explain. The rearrangement uses TRBV12-3 or TRBV12-4 and TRBJ2-7, with D maybe TRBD2 (6 bases). The CDR3 extends over 19 amino acids. DNA of the CDR3: TGTACCAGCAGTTTTGGGCCAAATGGGGGGAGCCTGGAGGACTACGAGCAGTACTTC. It codes for CTSSFGPNGGSLEDYEQYF.

The sample holds a few counts of this clonotype. The chain employs TRBV5-1 and TRBJ2-7; D remains unclear. Germline V gives CDR1 SGHRS, CDR2 YFSETQ. The CDR3 length is 14 residues. The germline V and J ends were trimmed by 0 bases and 3 bases, with 10 bases remaining between them. Here the CDR3 DNA reads TGCGCCAGCAGCTTGGCCGGGTGCCTCTACGAGCAGTACTTC. Encoded protein: CASSLAGCLYEQYF.

In this sample, this clonotype turned up a few times. This chain connects TRBV2 to TRBJ2-1, with unresolved D. Germline loops: CDR1 SNHLY, CDR2 FYNNEI. V was clipped by 4 bases and J by 8 bases, with 15 bases between them. This CDR3 region has 14 residues. In nucleotides, the CDR3 is TGTGCCAGCAGTGCCAGCACTTGGGCGTATGAGCAGTTCTTC. Its protein is CASSASTWAYEQFF.

This chain links TRBV5-1 with TRBJ1-3; 7 bases match TRBD1. The CDR3 is made up of 16 amino acids. CDR1 and CDR2 (germline): SGHRS, YFSETQ. J lost 8 bases, V lost 0 bases, and 11 bases had no gene match. CDR3 DNA sequence: TGCGCCAGCAGCTTGGCCGCGAGCCACAGGGGCCACACCATATATTTT. Translated: CASSLAASHRGHTIYF.

This clonotype was recorded many times. DNA for the CDR3: TGTGCCACCAGCAGAGGGGACACAGACACGAACACCGGGGAGCTGTTTTTT. It translates to CATSRGDTDTNTGELFF. This chain connects TRBV15 to TRBJ2-2; the D gene is possibly TRBD1 (6 bases). The CDR3 is made up of 17 amino acids. V lost 1 base and J 0 bases, leaving 12 bases between the germline ends. From germline, CDR1 is LNHNV and CDR2 YYDKDF (reference sequence).

The chain carries TRBV28 and TRBJ2-7; perhaps TRBD1 as D (5 bases). With 4 bases removed from V and 1 base from J, the gap between germline ends came to 8 bases. CDR3 length equals 13 residues. The germline gives CDR1 MDHEN, CDR2 SYDVKM. In DNA, the CDR3 is TGTGCCAGCAGTTCCGCAGGGTCCTACGAGCAGTACTTC. Protein product: CASSSAGSYEQYF. Complete variable domain (other parts from reference TRBV28 and TRBJ2-7): DVKVTQSSRYLVKRTGEKVFLECVQDMDHENMFWYRQDPGLGLRLIYFSYDVKMKEKGDIPEGYSVSREKKERFSLILESASTNQTSMYLCASSSAGSYEQYFGPGTRLTVT.

The chain carries TRBV2 and TRBJ1-2; tentatively, D is TRBD1 (5 bases). V lost 6 bases to trimming and J lost 3 bases, with 17 bases between them. CDR1 is SNHLY and CDR2 is FYNNEI in the germline V gene. This CDR3 has 15 residues. This chain's CDR3 is CASSSVEGYYYGYTF. The CDR3 nucleotides are TGTGCCAGCAGCTCGGTAGAGGGGTATTACTATGGCTACACCTTC.

The chain uses TRBV4-1 and TRBJ2-2, with D possibly being TRBD1 (6 bases). Germline V gene sequence: CDR1 MGHRA, CDR2 YSYEKL. Trimming stripped 1 base from V and 4 bases from J, with 13 bases between. This CDR3 is built from 16 residues. As DNA, the CDR3 is TGCGCCAGCAGCCAAGTCACCCACAGGGCCACCGGGGAGCTGTTTTTT. Translating gives CASSQVTHRATGELFF.

This clonotype has only a few counts. The V gene is TRBV20-1, the J gene TRBJ1-1; TRBD1 is a possible D gene (6 bases). The CDR3 has 14 amino acids. The germline CDR1 and CDR2 sequences are DFQATT and SNEGSKA (reference sequence). Trimming cost V 5 bases and J 4 bases, with 17 bases left between them. CDR3 sequence: CSAWMGGGVTEAFF. Here the CDR3 DNA reads TGCAGTGCTTGGATGGGGGGCGGGGTCACTGAAGCTTTCTTT.

The V gene is TRBV12-3 or TRBV12-4, the J gene TRBJ2-1; 10 bases agree with TRBD1. V trimming: 3 bases; J trimming: 4 bases; junction bases outside the gene matches: 3. CDR3 size: 15 residues. The CDR3 nucleotides are TGTGCCAGCAGTTTCGGGGACAGGGGATACAATGAGCAGTTCTTC. As protein: CASSFGDRGYNEQFF.

This chain uses TRBV20-1 with TRBJ2-1; D perhaps matches TRBD2 (6 bases). Trimming shortened V by 0 bases and J by 4 bases, and 16 bases separated the two germline ends. The V gene's germline CDR1 is DFQATT and CDR2 SNEGSKA (reference sequence). This CDR3 has 16 amino acids. CDR3 coding DNA: TGCAGTGCTAGAGAGCAAATGGGGGGTCCATACAATGAGCAGTTCTTC. This sequence encodes CSAREQMGGPYNEQFF.

This clonotype was recorded at least ten times. The chain links TRBV20-1 to TRBJ2-7, with 8 bases fitting TRBD1. CDR1 and CDR2 (germline): DFQATT, SNEGSKA (reference sequence). The ends lost 6 bases at V and 1 base at J; junction bases unmatched: 8. The CDR3 sequence is 14 residues long. DNA for the CDR3: TGCAGTGCGGACGGACAGGGAGCTTCCTACGAGCAGTACTTC. This codes for CSADGQGASYEQYF.

The J gene is TRBJ1-5, the V gene TRBV10-3; D is uncertain. Trimming left V 1 base short and J 8 bases short, with 9 bases between. The CDR3 runs 13 residues. Germline CDR1 and CDR2: ENHRY and SYGVKD. The CDR3 here is CAISELGSEPQHF. Here the CDR3 DNA reads TGTGCCATCAGTGAGTTAGGTTCGGAGCCCCAGCATTTT.

In this sample, this clonotype turned up a few times. This rearrangement joins TRBV3-1 to TRBJ1-1; no reliable D call. The germline V gene has CDR1 LGHDT and CDR2 YNNKEL (reference sequence). The CDR3 consists of 15 residues. V lost 4 bases, J lost 5 bases, and 17 bases lay in between. CDR3 sequence: CASSRWRTRRTEAFF. CDR3 nucleotides: TGTGCCAGCAGCCGTTGGCGCACTCGGAGGACTGAAGCTTTCTTT.

This chain links TRBV28 with TRBJ1-5, with a tentative D call TRBD1 (5 bases). CDR3 size: 15 residues. Trimming shortened V by 7 bases and J by 2 bases, and 15 bases separated the two germline ends. Germline values: CDR1 MDHEN, CDR2 SYDVKM. The CDR3 coding sequence is TGTGCCAGCACCCTCCTCGGCAGGGGCAATCAGCCCCAGCATTTT. Translating it yields CASTLLGRGNQPQHF.

CDR3 region: CSVDIGKGGWDGYTF. CDR3 nucleotide sequence: TGCAGCGTTGATATCGGAAAAGGGGGTTGGGATGGCTACACCTTC. J is TRBJ1-2 and V is TRBV29-1; possible D gene TRBD1, 6 bases. The ends were cut back, 3 bases at V and 6 bases at J, with 20 bases in the middle. Germline loops: CDR1 SQVTM, CDR2 ANQGSEA. The CDR3 totals 15 residues.

Ten or more counts support this clonotype. This sequence joins TRBV24-1 and TRBJ2-3; tentatively, D is TRBD1 or TRBD2 (5 bases each). Germline V CDR1 and CDR2: KGHDR, SFDVKD. V lost 2 bases and J lost 2, with 16 bases in between. The CDR3 has 17 amino acids. CDR3 bases: TGTGCCACCAGTGATTGGACGGTCGGTGGGACCACAGATACGCAGTATTTT. It yields the protein CATSDWTVGGTTDTQYF.

This clonotype has a single count. V gene TRBV12-3 or TRBV12-4 combines with J gene TRBJ2-7; TRBD2 matches at 9 bases. The CDR3 has 15 amino acids. The trim removed 3 bases at V and 5 bases at J, leaving 8 bases unmatched. CDR3 region: CASSFVAGVIHEQYF. For the CDR3, the DNA is TGTGCCAGCAGTTTTGTAGCGGGAGTGATCCACGAGCAGTACTTC.

This clonotype was seen a few times. V and J are TRBV27 and TRBJ1-5; 8 nucleotides match TRBD1. Germline V lookup: CDR1 MNHEY, CDR2 SMNVEV (reference sequence). The CDR3 length is 13 residues. Unmatched junction bases numbered 5, after V lost 6 bases and J lost 7 bases. CDR3 protein: CASRRTGTQPQHF. Written as DNA, the CDR3 is TGTGCCAGCAGGCGGACAGGGACCCAGCCCCAGCATTTT.

The chain recombines TRBV4-1 with TRBJ2-3, with a possible D match to TRBD2 (5 bases). In germline, CDR1 is MGHRA, CDR2 YSYEKL. The CDR3 contains 16 residues. The V end was cut by 2 bases, the J end by 3 bases, with 15 bases between. The CDR3 DNA follows: TGCGCCAGCAGCCAAATTCGGGGATTCACAACAGATACGCAGTATTTT. It yields the protein CASSQIRGFTTDTQYF.

This clonotype has just a few counts. The V and J genes are TRBV20-1 and TRBJ1-5, with D hard to call. Trimming removed 8 bases at V and 0 bases at J, with 14 bases between. Germline CDR1 is DFQATT and CDR2 is SNEGSKA (reference sequence). The CDR3 sequence is 14 residues long. The chain's CDR3 is CSFGGGVSNQPQHF. CDR3 coding DNA: TGCAGTTTTGGTGGTGGGGTTAGCAATCAGCCCCAGCATTTT.

The genes are TRBV5-1 and TRBJ2-7; D is uncertain. Germline values: CDR1 SGHRS, CDR2 YFSETQ. The CDR3 runs 14 residues. V lost 0 bases, J lost 0 bases, and 7 bases lay in between. CDR3 protein: CASSLVLFSYEQYF. The CDR3 DNA reads TGCGCCAGCAGCTTGGTACTTTTCTCCTACGAGCAGTACTTC.

V and J are TRBV9 and TRBJ1-1; unclear D gene. The germline V and J ends were trimmed by 0 bases and 1 base, with 10 bases remaining between them. Germline assignment: CDR1 SGDLS and CDR2 YYNGEE. The length of the CDR3 is 15 residues. The CDR3: CASSVVSGGNTEAFF. The CDR3, as DNA: TGTGCCAGCAGCGTAGTCTCGGGAGGGAACACTGAAGCTTTCTTT.

The chain has TRBV7-6 and TRBJ1-1; 7 positions match TRBD1. The CDR3 sequence is 16 residues long. V was clipped by 2 bases and J by 0 bases; unmatched bases: 6. Germline-derived CDR1 and CDR2 are SGHVS and FNYEAQ. DNA of the CDR3: TGTGCCAGCAGCTTAAAACAGGGGAACATGAACACTGAAGCTTTCTTT. Protein product: CASSLKQGNMNTEAFF.

The genes are TRBV29-1 and TRBJ1-2; D gene uncertain. The CDR3 extends over 13 amino acids. Trimming stripped 6 bases from V and 8 bases from J, with 19 bases between. Looked up from germline, CDR1 is SQVTM and CDR2 is ANQGSEA. Here the CDR3 reads CSVTQGLRGGYTF. In nucleotides, the CDR3 is TGCAGCGTAACACAAGGACTGAGAGGCGGCTACACCTTC.

This chain connects TRBV20-1 to TRBJ2-3; D gene ambiguous. V was clipped by 5 bases and J by 2 bases, with 20 bases between them. Looked up from germline, CDR1 is DFQATT and CDR2 is SNEGSKA (reference sequence). This CDR3 has 16 amino acids. Here the CDR3 DNA reads TGCAGTGCTGGGGTCGGACCTCGCCCCCTCACAGATACGCAGTATTTT. Encoded protein: CSAGVGPRPLTDTQYF.